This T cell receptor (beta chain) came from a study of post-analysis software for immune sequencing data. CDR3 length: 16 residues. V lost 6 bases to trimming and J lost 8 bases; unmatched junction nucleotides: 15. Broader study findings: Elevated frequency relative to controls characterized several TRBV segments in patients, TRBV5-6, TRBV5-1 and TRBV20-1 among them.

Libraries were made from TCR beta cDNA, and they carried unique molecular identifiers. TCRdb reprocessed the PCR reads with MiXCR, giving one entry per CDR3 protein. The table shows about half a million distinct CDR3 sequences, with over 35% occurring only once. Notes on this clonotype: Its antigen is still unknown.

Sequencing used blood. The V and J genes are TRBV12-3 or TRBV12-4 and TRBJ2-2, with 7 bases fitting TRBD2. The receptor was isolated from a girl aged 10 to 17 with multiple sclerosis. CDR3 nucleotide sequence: TGTGCCAGCAGCTACTTCGTGGGGGGGGGAGGAGGGGAGCTGTTTTTT. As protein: CASSYFVGGGGGELFF.